Shown below are 23 T cell receptor beta chains from a single sample sequenced in a study of patients and donors after allogeneic stem cell transplantation. MiXCR, applied by TCRdb to the RT-PCR reads, yields one record per CDR3 protein. The data contain approximately 220,000 distinct CDR3 sequences, around two fifths of them singletons. Sequencing used blood, either unsorted or a sorted T cell fraction (not recorded which). These receptor sequences come from a human donor who was either an allogeneic HSCT recipient or a stem cell or donor lymphocyte infusion donor (not recorded which). It is not recorded whose cells these are; they may come from a transplant donor.

The chain couples TRBV10-3 to TRBJ1-4, with D unclear. Germline-derived CDR1 and CDR2 are ENHRY and SYGVKD. V lost 6 bases, J lost 4 bases, and 9 bases lay in between. The CDR3 is made up of 13 amino acids. CDR3 residues: CAIRTRINEKLFF. CDR3 in DNA: TGTGCCATCAGGACGCGAATTAATGAAAAACTGTTTTTT.

The chain uses TRBV20-1 and TRBJ2-3; TRBD2 matches 7 bases. The germline V gene encodes CDR1 DFQATT and CDR2 SNEGSKA (reference sequence). The V and J ends lost 6 bases and 3 bases, in that order; junction bases with no gene match: 6. The CDR3 is made up of 13 amino acids. The CDR3, as DNA: TGCAGTGCCCGGTGGGAGGGAACAGATACGCAGTATTTT. It yields the protein CSARWEGTDTQYF.

The J gene is TRBJ2-3, the V gene TRBV7-9; a possible D gene is TRBD2 (7 bases). Germline assignment: CDR1 SEHNR and CDR2 FQNEAQ (reference sequence). V was cut by 1 base and J by 7 bases, with 15 bases left in between. The length of the CDR3 is 15 residues. For the CDR3, the DNA is TGTGCCAGCAGCTTAGTTCGGGGGGCCATGTATACGCAGTATTTT. Protein product: CASSLVRGAMYTQYF.

The chain is built from TRBV12-3 or TRBV12-4 and TRBJ2-3; TRBD1 matches 11 bases. V shed 6 bases and J 9 bases; nucleotides not matched to a gene: 5. The CDR3 has 13 residues. CDR3 DNA: TGTGCCAGCAGAGGGACAGGGGGATGGACGCAGTATTTT. It codes for CASRGTGGWTQYF.

The chain joins TRBV20-1 to TRBJ2-7; 9 bases are a match to TRBD2. CDR3 length equals 15 residues. With V trimmed by 3 bases and J by 2 bases, 8 bases remained unmatched. Germline values: CDR1 DFQATT, CDR2 SNEGSKA (reference sequence). The CDR3 DNA is TGCAGTGCTAGGGGGGGACTAGCCGCTACCTACGAGCAGTACTTC. Residues: CSARGGLAATYEQYF.

This clonotype showed up just a few times. The chain combines TRBV27 with TRBJ1-1, with D tentatively TRBD1 (6 bases). V shed 3 bases and J shed 5 bases, with 13 bases lying between them. This CDR3 is built from 14 residues. The germline V gene has CDR1 MNHEY and CDR2 SMNVEV (reference sequence). CDR3: CASSFQGQGTEAFF. DNA of the CDR3: TGTGCCAGCAGTTTCCAGGGGCAAGGGACTGAAGCTTTCTTT.

J is TRBJ1-1 and V is TRBV20-1; no firm D call. Deletions cut 4 bases from V and 1 base from J, with 13 bases between. This CDR3 has 14 amino acids. Per germline, CDR1 DFQATT and CDR2 SNEGSKA (reference sequence). The CDR3 here is CSAKKGNWNTEAFF. The CDR3 nucleotides read TGCAGTGCTAAGAAGGGCAATTGGAACACTGAAGCTTTCTTT.

The rearrangement joins TRBV7-2 to TRBJ1-5; D is perhaps TRBD1 (5 bases). The CDR3 has 15 residues. From germline, CDR1 is SGHTA and CDR2 FQGNSA. Trimming stripped 2 bases from V and 0 bases from J, with 8 bases between. Here the CDR3 DNA reads TGTGCCAGCAGCTTATATGGGGGTAGCAATCAGCCCCAGCATTTT. This codes for CASSLYGGSNQPQHF.

This chain joins TRBV5-6 and TRBJ2-4; no firm D call. V was clipped by 0 bases and J by 3 bases, with 13 bases between them. Per germline, CDR1 SGHDT and CDR2 YYEEEE. The CDR3 runs to 16 residues. CDR3 DNA: TGTGCCAGCAGCTTGGCCCGAGCCTTCGGCAAAAACATTCAGTACTTC. Its translation is CASSLARAFGKNIQYF.

The CDR3 loop reads CASTHSYGGTYEQYF. In DNA, the CDR3 is TGTGCCAGCACCCACTCGTATGGCGGGACCTACGAGCAGTACTTC. The chain carries TRBV7-9 and TRBJ2-7, with a weak D call TRBD2 (6 bases). Germline-derived CDR1 and CDR2 are SEHNR and FQNEAQ (reference sequence). Between the trimmed V and J ends, which lost 7 bases and 2 bases, there was a span of 18 bases. The CDR3 length is 15 residues.

V usage is TRBV4-2 and J usage is TRBJ1-2, with D tentatively TRBD1 (6 bases). Germline CDR1 LGHNA, CDR2 YNFKEQ. The CDR3 covers 13 residues. Trimming shortened V by 0 bases and J by 9 bases, and 11 bases separated the two germline ends. In nucleotides, the CDR3 is TGTGCCAGCAGCCAAGACAGGGGTTACAGCTACACCTTC. As protein: CASSQDRGYSYTF.

This clonotype was seen only a few times. The rearrangement uses TRBV5-1 and TRBJ1-6, with a possible D match to TRBD1 (5 bases). From germline, CDR1 is SGHRS and CDR2 YFSETQ. The CDR3 runs 13 residues. V was shortened by 3 bases and J by 10 bases, with 11 bases between the two germline ends. Written as DNA, the CDR3 is TGCGCCAGCAGCTCGCTAGGGGAATCACCCCTCCACTTT. It codes for CASSSLGESPLHF.

The sample holds a few counts of this clonotype. The V gene is TRBV2, the J gene TRBJ1-3; D is unclear. The V end was cut by 1 base, the J end by 3 bases, with 1 base between. Per germline, CDR1 SNHLY and CDR2 FYNNEI. This CDR3 region has 12 residues. CDR3 bases: TGTGCCAGCAGTGAAGGTGGAAACACCATATATTTT. Protein sequence: CASSEGGNTIYF.

The CDR3 DNA reads as TGCAGTGCTTACAGCAAAACCAAAGCTTTCTTT. Translating it yields CSAYSKTKAFF. V is TRBV20-1 and J is TRBJ1-1; no firm D call. The V end was cut by 5 bases, the J end by 9 bases, with 13 bases between. The CDR3 has 11 residues. Germline V gives CDR1 DFQATT, CDR2 SNEGSKA (reference sequence).

This clonotype was observed a few times. The CDR3 spells CASGTGRAEAFF. DNA of the CDR3: TGTGCCAGCGGAACAGGGAGGGCTGAAGCTTTCTTT. The V call is TRBV2, the J call TRBJ1-1, with D possibly TRBD1 on 6 matching bases. Per germline, CDR1 SNHLY and CDR2 FYNNEI. V was trimmed by 8 bases and J by 6 bases, leaving 13 bases between them. The CDR3 length is 12 residues.

The chain has TRBV2 and TRBJ1-1, with TRBD1 as a possible D gene (5 bases). CDR3 size: 13 residues. Looked up from germline, CDR1 is SNHLY and CDR2 is FYNNEI. With 6 bases removed from V and 6 bases from J, the gap between germline ends came to 14 bases. CDR3 region: CASSWDVQAEAFF. The CDR3 DNA sequence: TGTGCCAGCAGCTGGGACGTCCAAGCTGAAGCTTTCTTT.

The chain couples TRBV5-1 to TRBJ1-5, with D hard to call. The CDR3 contains 14 residues. Trimming cost V 7 bases and J 6 bases, with 17 bases left between them. Germline CDR1 reads SGHRS; CDR2 reads YFSETQ. CDR3: CASFLLGPSQPQHF. In nucleotides, the CDR3 is TGCGCCAGCTTCCTTTTAGGGCCCAGTCAGCCCCAGCATTTT.

This clonotype came up many times. The J gene is TRBJ1-5, the V gene TRBV27, with D hard to call. The V end lost 6 bases, the J end lost 0 bases, and 9 bases lay between the germline ends. From germline, CDR1 is MNHEY and CDR2 SMNVEV (reference sequence). The CDR3 runs to 14 residues. CDR3 sequence reads: CASSLGPSNQPQHF. For the CDR3, the DNA is TGTGCCAGCAGCTTAGGGCCTAGCAATCAGCCCCAGCATTTT.

The chain combines TRBV12-3 or TRBV12-4 with TRBJ1-1; 11 positions match TRBD1. J gave up 10 bases and V 5 bases, and 6 bases lay outside the gene matches. This CDR3 is 13 amino acids long. For the CDR3, the DNA is TGTGCCAGCAGTCCGGGACAGGGGGTAGGAGCTTTCTTT. The encoded protein is CASSPGQGVGAFF.

The rearrangement links TRBV12-3 or TRBV12-4 to TRBJ2-7; D gene uncertain. CDR3 size: 13 residues. V lost 5 bases and J lost 5, with 13 bases in between. CDR3 bases: TGTGCCAGCAGTACTATCGTCCGCCACGAGCAGTACTTC. Translation: CASSTIVRHEQYF.

The chain has TRBV5-1 and TRBJ1-6, with D tentatively TRBD1 (5 bases). The CDR3 totals 17 residues. The germline CDR1 and CDR2 sequences are SGHRS and YFSETQ. The V and J ends lost 2 bases and 0 bases respectively, with 12 bases between them. CDR3 loop: CASSFRDESSYNSPLHF. The CDR3, as DNA: TGCGCCAGCAGCTTCCGGGACGAGAGCTCCTATAATTCACCCCTCCACTTT.

The rearrangement joins TRBV2 to TRBJ2-5; 15 positions match TRBD2. The CDR3 consists of 16 residues. With V trimmed by 4 bases and J by 2 bases, 2 bases remained unmatched. CDR1 is SNHLY and CDR2 is FYNNEI in the germline V gene. DNA of the CDR3: TGTGCCAGCAGTGGGACTAGCGGGGGGGTACAAGAGACCCAGTACTTC. Encoded protein: CASSGTSGGVQETQYF.

The genes are TRBV4-2 and TRBJ1-6; D not certain. Germline CDR1 reads LGHNA; CDR2 reads YNFKEQ. This CDR3 comprises 16 residues. V was clipped by 0 bases and J by 3 bases, with 9 bases between them. As DNA, the CDR3 is TGTGCCAGCAGCCAAGAAGGAGGAAACTATAATTCACCCCTCCACTTT. It codes for CASSQEGGNYNSPLHF.